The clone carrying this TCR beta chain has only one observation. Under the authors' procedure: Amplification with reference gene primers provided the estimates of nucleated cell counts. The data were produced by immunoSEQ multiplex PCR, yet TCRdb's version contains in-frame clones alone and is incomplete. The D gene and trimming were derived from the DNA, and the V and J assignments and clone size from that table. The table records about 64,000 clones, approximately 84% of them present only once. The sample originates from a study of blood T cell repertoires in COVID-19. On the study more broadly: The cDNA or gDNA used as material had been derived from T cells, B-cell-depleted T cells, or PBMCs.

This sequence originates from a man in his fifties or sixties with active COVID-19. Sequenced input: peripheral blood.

CDR3 protein: CASSPRGTSGRAPYNEQFF. In DNA form, the CDR3 reads TGTGCCAGCAGCCCTAGGGGGACTAGCGGGAGGGCCCCCTACAATGAGCAGTTCTTC. The chain uses TRBV7-3 and TRBJ2-1, with TRBD2 matching over 16 bases. The V and J ends lost 5 bases and 2 bases, in that order; junction bases with no gene match: 9. The germline V gene has CDR1 SGHTA and CDR2 FQGTGA. CDR3 length equals 19 residues.